These T cell receptor beta chains were read from a single sample in a study of glioma-infiltrating T cells. TCRdb re-analysed the multiplex PCR reads in MiXCR, keeping a single row per CDR3 protein. Of approximately 20,000 distinct CDR3 sequences in the sample, around 24% were seen once. The source material was glioma tissue, nonneoplastic brain tissue, or PBMCs (not recorded which). These receptors came from a human donor with low-grade glioma or glioblastoma, undergoing nonglioma brain surgery, or in good health (not recorded which). Each CDR3 is given with its conserved first and last residue. D genes are given only for firm matches. The size of a clone is reported for some rows only, either as once, few or many, or as a class for expanded clones.

CDR3 protein: CSATDRATYGYTF
CDR3 DNA: TGCAGTGCTACTGACAGGGCCACCTATGGCTACACCTTC
V gene: TRBV20-1
J gene: TRBJ1-2
clone size: many
D gene: TRBD1

CDR3 protein: CASNPDGLFNTEAFF
CDR3 DNA: TGTGCCAGCAACCCGGACGGACTCTTTAACACTGAAGCTTTCTTT
V gene: TRBV5-4
J gene: TRBJ1-1
clone size: many
D gene: -

CDR3 protein: CASSPIAGEETQYF
CDR3 DNA: TGTGCCAGCTCACCGATAGCGGGGGAAGAGACCCAGTACTTC
V gene: TRBV18
J gene: TRBJ2-5
clone size: few
D gene: TRBD2

CDR3 protein: CASSIWTGDQPQHF
CDR3 DNA: TGTGCCAGTAGTATCTGGACAGGAGATCAGCCCCAGCATTTT
V gene: TRBV19
J gene: TRBJ1-5
clone size: -
D gene: TRBD1

CDR3 protein: CARSTRTDQPQHF
CDR3 DNA: TGTGCCCGCAGCACCCGGACAGATCAGCCCCAGCATTTT
V gene: TRBV7-6
J gene: TRBJ1-5
clone size: few
D gene: -

CDR3 protein: CASSMTSGAYEQYF
CDR3 DNA: TGTGCCAGCAGTATGACTAGCGGGGCCTACGAGCAGTACTTC
V gene: TRBV6-1
J gene: TRBJ2-7
clone size: many
D gene: TRBD2

CDR3 protein: CASSDPGLANTQYF
CDR3 DNA: TGTGCCAGCTCGGATCCGGGACTAGCAAATACGCAGTATTTT
V gene: TRBV18
J gene: TRBJ2-3
clone size: many
D gene: TRBD2

CDR3 protein: CASSPGQAPGVEQYF
CDR3 DNA: TGTGCCAGCAGTCCAGGACAGGCCCCTGGGGTGGAGCAGTACTTC
V gene: TRBV27
J gene: TRBJ2-7
clone size: medium-sized
D gene: TRBD1

CDR3 protein: CSARELLAGIGETQYF
CDR3 DNA: TGCAGTGCTAGAGAGTTACTAGCGGGGATAGGGGAGACCCAGTACTTC
V gene: TRBV20-1
J gene: TRBJ2-5
clone size: many
D gene: TRBD2

CDR3 protein: CASGIYGYTF
CDR3 DNA: TGTGCCAGCGGGATCTATGGCTACACCTTC
V gene: TRBV6-1
J gene: TRBJ1-2
clone size: medium-sized
D gene: -

CDR3 protein: CASTSWVNYGYTF
CDR3 DNA: TGTGCTAGCACCTCGTGGGTAAACTATGGCTACACCTTC
V gene: TRBV7-7
J gene: TRBJ1-2
clone size: many
D gene: -

CDR3 protein: CSDRGWPGTLFYNEQFF
CDR3 DNA: TGCAGTGATAGAGGTTGGCCGGGAACCCTTTTCTACAATGAGCAGTTCTTC
V gene: TRBV20-1
J gene: TRBJ2-1
clone size: -
D gene: -

CDR3 protein: CASTWTENTEAFF
CDR3 DNA: TGTGCCAGCACCTGGACAGAGAACACTGAAGCTTTCTTT
V gene: TRBV6-2/TRBV6-3
J gene: TRBJ1-1
clone size: medium-sized
D gene: -

CDR3 protein: CASSLAVGQGAYYEQYF
CDR3 DNA: TGTGCCAGCAGCTTAGCTGTTGGACAGGGGGCTTATTACGAGCAGTACTTC
V gene: TRBV7-2
J gene: TRBJ2-7
clone size: many
D gene: TRBD1

CDR3 protein: CASTRQNYGYTF
CDR3 DNA: TGTGCCAGCACACGACAGAACTATGGCTACACCTTC
V gene: TRBV2
J gene: TRBJ1-2
clone size: many
D gene: -

CDR3 protein: CTSSLQVGNYGYTF
CDR3 DNA: TGTACCAGCAGCTTACAGGTTGGAAACTATGGCTACACCTTC
V gene: TRBV7-2
J gene: TRBJ1-2
clone size: -
D gene: -

CDR3 protein: CVSSFRGGELYGYTF
CDR3 DNA: TGTGTCAGCAGTTTCAGGGGGGGGGAATTGTATGGCTACACCTTC
V gene: TRBV6-1
J gene: TRBJ1-2
clone size: -
D gene: TRBD1

CDR3 protein: CSASAGNRGANERLFF
CDR3 DNA: TGCAGTGCTAGTGCCGGGAACAGGGGGGCTAATGAAAGACTGTTTTTT
V gene: TRBV20-1
J gene: TRBJ1-4
clone size: -
D gene: TRBD1

CDR3 protein: CASSVSPGNTIYF
CDR3 DNA: TGTGCCAGCAGCGTATCCCCAGGAAACACCATATATTTT
V gene: TRBV9
J gene: TRBJ1-3
clone size: -
D gene: -

CDR3 protein: CASSSGFSYGYTF
CDR3 DNA: TGTGCCAGCAGCTCAGGCTTCAGCTATGGCTACACCTTC
V gene: TRBV7-6
J gene: TRBJ1-2
clone size: many
D gene: -

CDR3 protein: CASSSATSTDTQYF
CDR3 DNA: TGCGCCAGCAGCTCCGCTACTAGCACAGATACGCAGTATTTT
V gene: TRBV5-1
J gene: TRBJ2-3
clone size: many
D gene: -

CDR3 protein: CASRARDRGEVEAFF
CDR3 DNA: TGTGCCAGCAGAGCGCGGGACAGGGGCGAGGTGGAAGCTTTCTTT
V gene: TRBV6-1
J gene: TRBJ1-1
clone size: medium-sized
D gene: TRBD1

CDR3 protein: CASSKLVTSYNEQFF
CDR3 DNA: TGTGCCAGCAGCAAACTAGTTACGTCCTACAATGAGCAGTTCTTC
V gene: TRBV6-1
J gene: TRBJ2-1
clone size: many
D gene: -

CDR3 protein: CASSFMAEGEAFF
CDR3 DNA: TGTGCCAGCAGTTTCATGGCAGAAGGTGAAGCTTTCTTT
V gene: TRBV27
J gene: TRBJ1-1
clone size: hyperexpanded
D gene: -

CDR3 protein: CASSLDRTGFGNTIYF
CDR3 DNA: TGTGCCAGCAGCTTGGACCGGACAGGGTTCGGAAACACCATATATTTT
V gene: TRBV11-2
J gene: TRBJ1-3
clone size: -
D gene: TRBD1

CDR3 protein: CSAGGGAFYEQFF
CDR3 DNA: TGCAGTGCCGGGGGGGGGGCCTTCTATGAGCAGTTCTTC
V gene: TRBV20-1
J gene: TRBJ2-1
clone size: -
D gene: TRBD2

CDR3 protein: CASSPGTGVSSPLHF
CDR3 DNA: TGCGCCAGCAGCCCCGGGACAGGAGTCAGCTCACCCCTCCACTTT
V gene: TRBV4-3
J gene: TRBJ1-6
clone size: few
D gene: TRBD1

CDR3 protein: CAWSVRGLAGFADTQYF
CDR3 DNA: TGTGCCTGGAGTGTACGCGGACTAGCGGGGTTTGCAGATACGCAGTATTTT
V gene: TRBV30
J gene: TRBJ2-3
clone size: few
D gene: TRBD2

CDR3 protein: CASSSRVGWASSYEQYF
CDR3 DNA: TGTGCCAGCAGCTCCCGTGTAGGGTGGGCGAGCTCCTACGAGCAGTACTTC
V gene: TRBV7-2
J gene: TRBJ2-7
clone size: -
D gene: -

CDR3 protein: CASSLDPDTQYF
CDR3 DNA: TGTGCCAGCAGTTTAGATCCAGATACGCAGTATTTT
V gene: TRBV27
J gene: TRBJ2-3
clone size: many
D gene: -

CDR3 protein: CASSLGHGGPTSEETQYF
CDR3 DNA: TGTGCCAGCAGCTTAGGTCATGGGGGGCCGACAAGTGAGGAGACCCAGTACTTC
V gene: TRBV7-8
J gene: TRBJ2-5
clone size: -
D gene: -

CDR3 protein: CASSLGYTGLGLRFNEQFF
CDR3 DNA: TGTGCCAGCAGTTTAGGATATACGGGACTAGGTTTGAGGTTCAATGAGCAGTTCTTC
V gene: TRBV6-9
J gene: TRBJ2-1
clone size: -
D gene: TRBD2

CDR3 protein: CASGTPADTQYF
CDR3 DNA: TGTGCCAGCGGTACACCGGCAGATACGCAGTATTTT
V gene: TRBV6-1
J gene: TRBJ2-3
clone size: many
D gene: -

CDR3 protein: CASSVAGASTDTQYF
CDR3 DNA: TGTGCCAGTTCGGTAGCGGGAGCGAGCACAGATACGCAGTATTTT
V gene: TRBV19
J gene: TRBJ2-3
clone size: -
D gene: TRBD2

CDR3 protein: CASSSFNQPQHF
CDR3 DNA: TGTGCCAGCAGCTCCTTCAATCAGCCCCAGCATTTT
V gene: TRBV28
J gene: TRBJ1-5
clone size: many
D gene: -

CDR3 protein: CATSIGLNQPQHF
CDR3 DNA: TGTGCCACCAGCATCGGACTAAATCAGCCCCAGCATTTT
V gene: TRBV24-1
J gene: TRBJ1-5
clone size: medium-sized
D gene: -

CDR3 protein: CASSGRDRSKNIQYF
CDR3 DNA: TGTGCCAGCAGTGGAAGGGACAGGAGTAAAAACATTCAGTACTTC
V gene: TRBV6-1
J gene: TRBJ2-4
clone size: many
D gene: TRBD1

CDR3 protein: CASSYSTTGSFYEQYF
CDR3 DNA: TGTGCCAGCAGTTACTCGACGACAGGCAGTTTCTACGAGCAGTACTTC
V gene: TRBV6-6
J gene: TRBJ2-7
clone size: many
D gene: -

CDR3 protein: CASSEGSGGLNTEAFF
CDR3 DNA: TGTGCCAGCAGCGAGGGGTCCGGGGGCCTGAACACTGAAGCTTTCTTT
V gene: TRBV9
J gene: TRBJ1-1
clone size: many
D gene: -

CDR3 protein: CAISVASGENNEQFF
CDR3 DNA: TGTGCCATCAGCGTAGCTAGCGGGGAGAACAATGAGCAGTTCTTC
V gene: TRBV10-3
J gene: TRBJ2-1
clone size: few
D gene: TRBD2

CDR3 protein: CASRALAGVPQQFF
CDR3 DNA: TGTGCCAGCAGAGCGCTAGCGGGGGTGCCGCAGCAGTTCTTC
V gene: TRBV11-1
J gene: TRBJ2-1
clone size: -
D gene: TRBD2

CDR3 protein: CARSLTERGGGLAKNIQYF
CDR3 DNA: TGTGCCCGCAGCTTAACGGAGCGGGGGGGCGGGTTAGCCAAAAACATTCAGTACTTC
V gene: TRBV7-2
J gene: TRBJ2-4
clone size: -
D gene: TRBD2

CDR3 protein: CASTAGGTEAFF
CDR3 DNA: TGCGCCAGCACGGCAGGGGGCACTGAAGCTTTCTTT
V gene: TRBV5-1
J gene: TRBJ1-1
clone size: medium-sized
D gene: TRBD1

CDR3 protein: CASSSPQGWGGDEKLFF
CDR3 DNA: TGTGCCAGCAGCTCCCCCCAGGGATGGGGAGGGGATGAAAAACTGTTTTTT
V gene: TRBV7-9
J gene: TRBJ1-4
clone size: -
D gene: -

CDR3 protein: CASSLGSAGTDTQYF
CDR3 DNA: TGTGCCAGCAGCCTCGGGTCAGCGGGCACAGATACGCAGTATTTT
V gene: TRBV12-3/TRBV12-4
J gene: TRBJ2-3
clone size: few
D gene: -

CDR3 protein: CASSEGAFWKTEAFF
CDR3 DNA: TGTGCCAGCAGTGAAGGGGCATTCTGGAAGACTGAAGCTTTCTTT
V gene: TRBV6-1
J gene: TRBJ1-1
clone size: medium-sized
D gene: -

CDR3 protein: CASSLFQGGTGELFF
CDR3 DNA: TGTGCCAGCAGTTTATTCCAAGGGGGAACCGGGGAGCTGTTTTTT
V gene: TRBV12-3/TRBV12-4
J gene: TRBJ2-2
clone size: -
D gene: -

CDR3 protein: CASSGGWDEQFF
CDR3 DNA: TGTGCCAGCAGCGGGGGGTGGGATGAGCAGTTCTTC
V gene: TRBV11-3
J gene: TRBJ2-1
clone size: -
D gene: -

CDR3 protein: CASSSGNRVTQYF
CDR3 DNA: TGTGCCAGCAGCTCAGGCAATCGCGTGACCCAGTACTTC
V gene: TRBV7-2
J gene: TRBJ2-5
clone size: -
D gene: -

CDR3 protein: CASTTTDGWGKAFF
CDR3 DNA: TGTGCCAGCACAACGACCGATGGATGGGGGAAAGCTTTCTTT
V gene: TRBV6-2/TRBV6-3
J gene: TRBJ1-1
clone size: many
D gene: -

CDR3 protein: CASSQVKQCSYEQCF
CDR3 DNA: TGCGCCAGCAGCCAAGTAAAACAGTGCTCCTACGAGCAGTGCTTC
V gene: TRBV4-1
J gene: TRBJ2-7
clone size: -
D gene: -

CDR3 protein: CASSYRDRGGSPLHF
CDR3 DNA: TGTGCCAGCAGTTACAGGGACAGGGGAGGCTCACCCCTCCACTTT
V gene: TRBV6-2/TRBV6-3
J gene: TRBJ1-6
clone size: many
D gene: TRBD1

CDR3 protein: CSARTGTGVPEAFF
CDR3 DNA: TGCAGTGCTAGGACCGGGACAGGGGTTCCTGAAGCTTTCTTT
V gene: TRBV20-1
J gene: TRBJ1-1
clone size: many
D gene: TRBD1

CDR3 protein: CAISESGLSRNTIYF
CDR3 DNA: TGTGCCATCAGTGAGTCTGGGCTTTCTAGAAACACCATATATTTT
V gene: TRBV10-3
J gene: TRBJ1-3
clone size: -
D gene: -

CDR3 protein: CASSLGRLAGGHNEQFF
CDR3 DNA: TGTGCCAGCAGCTTAGGAAGACTAGCGGGGGGGCACAATGAGCAGTTCTTC
V gene: TRBV7-2
J gene: TRBJ2-1
clone size: few
D gene: TRBD2